The clone carrying this T cell receptor beta chain was recorded at least ten times. This sample is part of a study of T cells in Graves' hyperthyroidism and ophthalmopathy. Trimming left V 7 bases short and J 3 bases short, with 10 bases between. The CDR3 length is 12 residues. RNA transcripts were the template for amplifying TCR beta CDR3 regions. In the first-round RT-PCR of the TCR CDR3, the HTBI primer set was used. TCRdb re-called the multiplex PCR reads with MiXCR, one entry per CDR3 protein. The sample consists of about 280,000 distinct CDR3 sequences, less than 30% of them appearing once. Specimen: blood. The origin of this receptor is a man in his forties or fifties with Graves' hyperthyroidism that later progressed to Graves' ophthalmopathy. The rearrangement joins TRBV12-3 or TRBV12-4 to TRBJ2-7, with D perhaps TRBD1 (6 bases). In DNA, the CDR3 is TGTGCCAGCAACGCACAGGGCTACGAGCAGTACTTC. Amino acid sequence: CASNAQGYEQYF.